The 27 T cell receptor beta chains in this list originate from one sample, sequenced in a study of blood T cell repertoires in COVID-19. Using immunoSEQ multiplex PCR, the repertoire was profiled, and TCRdb retains in-frame clones only, with some absent. This table holds some 70,000 clones, less than 90% found once. The sample was peripheral blood. The receptors come from an elderly man with acute or convalescent COVID-19.

V gene TRBV14 combines with J gene TRBJ1-4; D not resolved. CDR1 SGHDN and CDR2 FVKESK come from the germline V gene. The CDR3 runs 15 residues. The V gene lost 4 bases and the J gene lost 5 bases, with 14 bases spanning the gap. The CDR3 DNA is TGTGCCAGCAGCCCGCGGCCCGGGGAAAATGAAAAACTGTTTTTT. This gives the protein CASSPRPGENEKLFF.

As DNA, the CDR3 is TGTGCCAGCAGTACCTTGACAGGAGCACCTTATGGCTACACCTTC. Translating gives CASSTLTGAPYGYTF. The chain links TRBV6-5 to TRBJ1-2, with D possibly TRBD1 on 6 matching bases. The CDR3 covers 15 residues. Germline CDR1 and CDR2: MNHEY and SVGAGI. Trimming took 5 bases from V and 5 from J, leaving 18 bases between them.

This chain links TRBV24-1 with TRBJ1-6, with 8 bases that match TRBD1. Germline CDR1 and CDR2: KGHDR and SFDVKD. The length of the CDR3 is 16 residues. The V gene end was trimmed by 7 bases and the J gene end by 10 bases; junction bases not matched to a gene: 14. CDR3 residues: CATRAPRQGYSSPLHF. In DNA form, the CDR3 reads TGTGCCACCAGGGCCCCCAGACAGGGGTATTCGTCACCCCTCCACTTT.

The CDR3 bases are TGCAGCGTTGAAGATCTGAAGAGGGAAGTTTACGCGGGCTACACCTTC. The encoded protein is CSVEDLKREVYAGYTF. This chain connects TRBV29-1 to TRBJ1-2; D gene unclear. Trimming took 0 bases from V and 8 from J, leaving 22 bases between them. Germline values: CDR1 SQVTM, CDR2 ANQGSEA. This CDR3 has 16 amino acids.

The chain employs TRBV5-1 and TRBJ2-3; 11 nucleotides agree with TRBD2. This CDR3 comprises 16 residues. Losses at the gene ends were 0 bases for V and 3 bases for J; bases not matched to a gene: 3. CDR1 SGHRS and CDR2 YFSETQ come from the germline V gene. CDR3 sequence: CASSLALAGVTDTQYF. The CDR3 region has the DNA TGCGCCAGCAGCTTGGCACTAGCGGGAGTGACAGATACGCAGTATTTT.

The chain couples TRBV20-1 to TRBJ2-7; D remains unclear. Trimming pared 3 bases from V and 2 bases from J, leaving 5 bases between. The CDR3 length is 11 residues. In germline, CDR1 is DFQATT, CDR2 SNEGSKA (reference sequence). Here the CDR3 DNA reads TGCAGTGCTAGTGGGCCCTACGAGCAGTACTTC. Its translation is CSASGPYEQYF.

J is TRBJ2-7 and V is TRBV6-5; 7 nucleotides line up with TRBD1. The CDR3 runs 12 residues. After removal of 6 bases from V and 1 base from J, the junction contained 0 bases not matched to a gene. Germline-derived CDR1 and CDR2 are MNHEY and SVGAGI. The CDR3 loop is CASRTGSYEQYF. Here the CDR3 DNA reads TGTGCCAGCAGGACAGGGTCCTACGAGCAGTACTTC.

The genes are TRBV11-3 and TRBJ1-1; D is uncertain. This CDR3 contains 15 residues. The germline CDR1 and CDR2 sequences are SGHNT and YENEEA. V was cut by 4 bases and J by 0 bases, with 12 bases left in between. The CDR3 sequence is CASSSVGSLNTEAFF. CDR3 DNA: TGTGCCAGCAGCTCCGTCGGGAGTTTGAACACTGAAGCTTTCTTT.

V gene TRBV30 combines with J gene TRBJ2-7; D remains unclear. The CDR3 has 16 amino acids. CDR1 GTSNPN and CDR2 SVGIG come from the germline V gene (reference sequence). The germline V and J ends were trimmed by 0 bases and 1 base, with 16 bases remaining between them. The CDR3 here is CAWSVSLSVSSYEQYF. The CDR3 bases are TGTGCCTGGAGTGTGTCTCTTTCTGTGTCGTCCTACGAGCAGTACTTC.

As DNA, the CDR3 is TGTGCCAGCAGCGCACAGGGGGGCCAAGTGAGTGGGACTGAAGCTTTCTTT. This codes for CASSAQGGQVSGTEAFF. The gene calls are TRBV9 and TRBJ1-1; 8 bases match TRBD1. The germline V gene encodes CDR1 SGDLS and CDR2 YYNGEE. V was pared by 3 bases and J by 5 bases, with 15 bases of the junction left unmatched. This CDR3 has 17 residues. Full variable domain (missing parts from reference TRBV9 and TRBJ1-1): DSGVTQTPKHLITATGQRVTLRCSPRSGDLSVYWYQQSLDQGLQFLIQYYNGEERAKGNILERFSAQQFPDLHSELNLSSLELGDSALYFCASSAQGGQVSGTEAFFGQGTRLTVV.

This clone was detected once. The chain joins TRBV4-2 to TRBJ2-4; the match to TRBD1 covers 7 bases. This CDR3 is 15 amino acids long. The V segment lost 0 bases and the J segment 7 bases; nucleotides outside the gene matches: 6. Germline CDR1 reads LGHNA; CDR2 reads YNFKEQ. CDR3 in amino acids: CASSQDRRQGNIQYF. In DNA form, the CDR3 reads TGTGCCAGCAGCCAAGATCGGCGACAGGGCAACATTCAGTACTTC.

This sequence joins TRBV30 and TRBJ1-2, with D possibly being TRBD1 (6 bases). V was cut by 3 bases and J by 5 bases, with 16 bases left in between. Germline CDR1 and CDR2: GTSNPN and SVGIG (reference sequence). This CDR3 has 14 residues. The CDR3 loop reads CAWRNRAQSYGYTF. In DNA form, the CDR3 reads TGTGCCTGGAGGAACAGGGCTCAATCTTATGGCTACACCTTC.

This clone was counted a few times. The chain has TRBV2 and TRBJ1-2; 7 bases line up with TRBD1. The CDR3 spans 13 residues. Germline CDR1 is SNHLY and CDR2 is FYNNEI. V lost 10 bases to trimming and J lost 3 bases; unmatched junction nucleotides: 8. The CDR3 coding sequence is TGTGCCAACCCGACAGGGACTCACTATGGCTACACCTTC. Protein sequence: CANPTGTHYGYTF.

This clone was observed a handful of times. The gene calls are TRBV20-1 and TRBJ2-3; the match to TRBD2 covers 7 bases. Germline-derived CDR1 and CDR2 are DFQATT and SNEGSKA (reference sequence). The CDR3 covers 14 residues. V was pared by 3 bases and J by 1 base, with 4 bases of the junction left unmatched. The chain's CDR3 is CSASGLAGTDTQYF. The CDR3 DNA reads TGCAGTGCTAGTGGGCTAGCGGGCACAGATACGCAGTATTTT.

The chain links TRBV27 to TRBJ1-3, with a weak D call TRBD1 (5 bases). The CDR3 contains 16 residues. Trimming removed 3 bases at V and 0 bases at J, with 12 bases between. Per the germline V gene, CDR1 is MNHEY and CDR2 is SMNVEV (reference sequence). CDR3 sequence: CASSLGGTNSGNTIYF. DNA for the CDR3: TGTGCCAGCAGTTTGGGAGGGACCAACTCTGGAAACACCATATATTTT.

The genes are TRBV5-1 and TRBJ1-2; 7 positions agree with TRBD1. The CDR3 length is 12 residues. The germline V gene has CDR1 SGHRS and CDR2 YFSETQ. V dropped 1 base and J dropped 8; count of bases not matched to a gene: 2. The CDR3 DNA follows: TGCGCCAGCAGCTTGAGAGGGGGCGGCTACACCTTC. It encodes CASSLRGGGYTF.

Only one count was recorded for this clone. The V call is TRBV7-8, the J call TRBJ1-2; no firm D call. CDR1 and CDR2 from the germline V gene are SGHVS and FQNEAQ. Trimming removed 5 bases at V and 7 bases at J, with 17 bases between. The CDR3 sequence is 14 residues long. The CDR3 loop is CASSPRLEAFGYTF. The CDR3 region has the DNA TGTGCCAGCAGCCCGAGACTGGAAGCGTTTGGCTACACCTTC.

This clone was counted once. The rearrangement links TRBV7-8 to TRBJ1-3; possible D gene TRBD1, 6 bases. CDR1 SGHVS and CDR2 FQNEAQ come from the germline V gene. The V end lost 3 bases, the J end lost 3 bases, and 15 bases lay between the germline ends. The CDR3 loop spans 16 amino acids. This CDR3 is CASSFSTGLFGNTIYF. For the CDR3, the DNA is TGTGCCAGCAGCTTCTCGACAGGCCTCTTTGGAAACACCATATATTTT.

This clone was detected only a few times. The chain recombines TRBV7-8 with TRBJ2-2; D call uncertain. The V end lost 7 bases, the J end lost 0 bases, and 15 bases lay between the germline ends. The germline CDR1 and CDR2 sequences are SGHVS and FQNEAQ. This CDR3 spans 16 amino acids. The DNA for the CDR3 is TGTGCCAGCAAACGTCTCGCGGAAACGAACACCGGGGAGCTGTTTTTT. The encoded protein is CASKRLAETNTGELFF.

In this sample, this clone turned up once. The V and J genes are TRBV19 and TRBJ1-3, with D uncertain. Trimming took 10 bases from V and 4 from J, leaving 17 bases between them. The CDR3 loop spans 14 amino acids. Germline loops: CDR1 LNHDA, CDR2 SQIVND (reference sequence). The CDR3 nucleotides are TGTGCCACGAGACCTGAAAGACTCGGAAACACCATATATTTT. Protein sequence: CATRPERLGNTIYF.

The genes are TRBV7-9 and TRBJ1-3, with unresolved D. The germline V and J ends were trimmed by 5 bases and 4 bases, with 15 bases remaining between them. Germline values: CDR1 SEHNR, CDR2 FQNEAQ (reference sequence). The CDR3 has 15 amino acids. The CDR3 loop is CASSQGGIVGNTIYF. The CDR3 coding sequence is TGTGCCAGCAGCCAAGGAGGGATTGTGGGAAACACCATATATTTT.

The chain uses TRBV24-1 and TRBJ2-1; 8 bases align to TRBD2. CDR3 length equals 17 residues. The V gene's germline CDR1 is KGHDR and CDR2 SFDVKD. After removal of 4 bases from V and 3 bases from J, the junction contained 10 bases not matched to a gene. CDR3 sequence reads: CATSDGEGREDYNEQFF. The CDR3 DNA is TGTGCCACCAGTGACGGGGAGGGGCGGGAGGACTACAATGAGCAGTTCTTC.

This clone was picked up a small number of times. The chain has TRBV19 and TRBJ1-2; weak D call: TRBD1 (5 bases). Germline V CDR1 and CDR2: LNHDA, SQIVND (reference sequence). CDR3 size: 14 residues. V lost 5 bases to trimming and J lost 4 bases, with 14 bases between them. CDR3 DNA sequence: TGTGCCAGTAGTCCGGTTGGGGGGGGCTATGGCTACACCTTC. Residues: CASSPVGGGYGYTF. Filled out from reference TRBV19 and TRBJ1-2, the complete variable domain reads DGGITQSPKYLFRKEGQNVTLSCEQNLNHDAMYWYRQDPGQGLRLIYYSQIVNDFQKGDIAEGYSVSREKKESFPLTVTSAQKNPTAFYLCASSPVGGGYGYTFGSGTRLTVV.

V usage is TRBV10-3 and J usage is TRBJ1-1; the match to TRBD1 covers 8 bases. The junction had 8 bases not matched to a gene; V was cut back by 5 bases and J by 6 bases. The germline gives CDR1 ENHRY, CDR2 SYGVKD. This CDR3 contains 14 residues. CDR3 sequence: CAISIGQGSSEAFF. CDR3 bases: TGTGCCATCAGTATCGGACAGGGATCCTCTGAAGCTTTCTTT.

The V gene is TRBV6-5, the J gene TRBJ2-7; 8 bases are shared with TRBD2. This CDR3 has 15 residues. The trim removed 7 bases at V and 2 bases at J, leaving 10 bases unmatched. Germline CDR1 and CDR2: MNHEY and SVGAGI. CDR3 region: CASTPGGSGTYEQYF. The CDR3 DNA reads as TGTGCCAGCACTCCGGGGGGGAGCGGAACCTACGAGCAGTACTTC.

The J gene is TRBJ2-1, the V gene TRBV2; 12 positions agree with TRBD2. The CDR3 sequence is 16 residues long. V dropped 5 bases and J dropped 7; count of bases not matched to a gene: 9. Germline CDR1 SNHLY, CDR2 FYNNEI. The CDR3 sequence is CASSNLAGGPVNEQFF. CDR3 in DNA: TGTGCCAGCAGTAACCTAGCGGGAGGGCCGGTAAATGAGCAGTTCTTC.

About this clone itself: Because the CDR3's place on the DNA is in doubt, the DNA is left out and the CDR3 is given as listed by TCRdb. The V and J genes are TRBV12-2 and TRBJ1-3; the table names TRBD1, a call not compared with the DNA. TRBV12-2 corresponds to a pseudogene. Termini included, the CDR3 measures 19 amino acids. The CDR3 is CASRFRDRAIFASGNTIYF.